These 30 T cell receptor beta chains came from one sample sequenced in a study of blood T cell repertoires in COVID-19. The assay was immunoSEQ multiplex PCR, and TCRdb's table has in-frame clones only and misses some. Of about 40,000 clones listed, around 90% are singletons. The sequencing sample was made of peripheral blood. The receptors were sampled from a woman in her 70s with acute or convalescent COVID-19.

The V call is TRBV27, the J call TRBJ2-1; D unclear. Trimming took off 6 bases at V and 2 bases at J, with 17 bases between the two ends. The germline gives CDR1 MNHEY, CDR2 SMNVEV (reference sequence). CDR3 length: 16 amino acids. The CDR3 DNA is TGTGCCAGCAGGTCTCTTAGAGCCTTTCCCTACAATGAGCAGTTCTTC. Translating gives CASRSLRAFPYNEQFF.

The V and J genes are TRBV5-5 and TRBJ1-4; D possibly corresponds to TRBD1 (6 bases). The CDR3 sequence is 12 residues long. Trimming took 6 bases from V and 7 from J, leaving 10 bases between them. Germline V gene sequence: CDR1 SGHKS, CDR2 YYEKEE (reference sequence). The chain's CDR3 is CASNGQTEKLFF. CDR3 bases: TGTGCCAGCAATGGACAGACTGAAAAACTGTTTTTT.

The chain employs TRBV13 and TRBJ2-1, with 8 bases lining up with TRBD2. The V gene end was trimmed by 1 base and the J gene end by 10 bases; junction bases not matched to a gene: 9. CDR1 is PRHDT and CDR2 is FYEKMQ in the germline V gene (reference sequence). There are 15 residues in the CDR3. This CDR3 is CASSLESGGPWEQFF. In DNA form, the CDR3 reads TGTGCCAGCAGCTTAGAATCGGGAGGGCCGTGGGAGCAGTTCTTC.

The chain uses TRBV5-1 and TRBJ2-5; the D gene is possibly TRBD2 (7 bases). CDR3 length equals 15 residues. V was clipped by 4 bases and J by 4 bases, with 17 bases between them. Germline V gene data show CDR1 as SGHRS and CDR2 as YFSETQ. The CDR3 DNA reads TGCGCCAGCAGCCCGGGGGGCGCGAAAGGAGAGACCCAGTACTTC. It is translated as CASSPGGAKGETQYF.

This clone was counted only a few times. The gene calls are TRBV3-1 (or the pseudogene TRBV3-2) and TRBJ1-2; perhaps TRBD1 as D (5 bases). Germline assignment: CDR1 LGHDT and CDR2 YNNKEL (reference sequence). The CDR3 extends over 12 amino acids. V shed 1 base and J shed 8 bases, with 8 bases lying between them. The CDR3 sequence: CASSQGQGGYTF. For the CDR3, the DNA is TGTGCCAGCAGCCAAGGGCAGGGAGGCTACACCTTC.

V and J are TRBV6-4 and TRBJ2-1; D may be TRBD2 (6 bases). The V end was cut by 5 bases, the J end by 9 bases, with 17 bases between. The CDR3 is 14 amino acids. Germline V lookup: CDR1 MRHNA, CDR2 SNTAGT. The CDR3 DNA sequence: TGTGCCAGCAGTCCGGGACTCGATCCCGGTGAGCAGTTCTTC. Its translation is CASSPGLDPGEQFF.

V is TRBV7-3 and J is TRBJ2-2; D remains unclear. The V end lost 3 bases, the J end lost 3 bases, and 14 bases lay between the germline ends. Germline V CDR1 and CDR2: SGHTA, FQGTGA. The CDR3 totals 16 residues. CDR3 residues: CASSFLPARDTGELFF. CDR3 nucleotide sequence: TGTGCCAGCAGCTTCCTACCCGCAAGAGACACCGGGGAGCTGTTTTTT.

The rearrangement joins TRBV11-2 to TRBJ2-5, with TRBD2 matching 8 bases. Trimming cost V 5 bases and J 5 bases; bases outside gene matches: 13. This CDR3 spans 16 amino acids. Germline loops: CDR1 SGHAT, CDR2 FQNNGV. CDR3 amino acids: CASSRRQRGGPETQYF. The CDR3 region has the DNA TGTGCCAGCAGCCGGCGCCAGCGCGGGGGGCCGGAGACCCAGTACTTC.

A note on this clone: The same CDR3 also results from other DNA sequences found in this sample. The chain links TRBV18 to TRBJ2-3, with D possibly being TRBD2 (5 bases). Germline-derived CDR1 and CDR2 are KGHSH and LQKENI. V lost 2 bases and J 4 bases, leaving 7 bases between the germline ends. The CDR3 is made up of 13 amino acids. The CDR3 reads CASSPAGADTQYF. The CDR3 nucleotides are TGTGCCAGCTCACCAGCGGGTGCAGATACGCAGTATTTT.

This chain connects TRBV5-1 to TRBJ2-2; 9 nucleotides line up with TRBD1. J gave up 6 bases and V 4 bases, and 4 bases lay outside the gene matches. The CDR3 sequence is 14 residues long. CDR1 and CDR2 (germline): SGHRS, YFSETQ. The CDR3: CASSGQGPPGELFF. DNA of the CDR3: TGCGCCAGCAGCGGACAGGGGCCCCCCGGGGAGCTGTTTTTT.

By share, this clone ranks as medium-sized. The chain employs TRBV18 and TRBJ2-4; no firm D call. The CDR3 is 14 amino acids. Germline CDR1 KGHSH, CDR2 LQKENI. V shed 2 bases and J shed 6 bases, with 11 bases lying between them. The CDR3 spells CASSPNAGSNIQYF. As DNA, the CDR3 is TGTGCCAGCTCACCAAATGCAGGTTCAAACATTCAGTACTTC.

The genes are TRBV4-3 and TRBJ1-2; 9 nucleotides match TRBD1. This CDR3 is 15 amino acids long. From germline, CDR1 is LGHNA and CDR2 YSLEER. V was pared by 4 bases and J by 4 bases, with 7 bases of the junction left unmatched. The CDR3 bases are TGCGCCAGCAGCCCCTGGACAGGGGAGGGCTATGGCTACACCTTC. Translated: CASSPWTGEGYGYTF.

The chain links TRBV19 to TRBJ1-1; TRBD1 agrees at 7 bases. The germline V gene has CDR1 LNHDA and CDR2 SQIVND (reference sequence). This CDR3 has 17 amino acids. The trim removed 0 bases at V and 8 bases at J, leaving 15 bases unmatched. For the CDR3, the DNA is TGTGCCAGTAGTATAGACGCCGGGACAGCTTGGCGCACGGAAGCTTTCTTT. Amino acids: CASSIDAGTAWRTEAFF.

J is TRBJ1-2 and V is TRBV27; D is unresolved. This CDR3 is built from 14 residues. The V gene lost 3 bases and the J gene lost 4 bases, with 12 bases spanning the gap. Germline-derived CDR1 and CDR2 are MNHEY and SMNVEV (reference sequence). The DNA of the CDR3 is TGTGCCAGCAGTTTTTCGGCGGCGGGCTATGGCTACACCTTC. Protein sequence: CASSFSAAGYGYTF.

The J gene is TRBJ2-3, the V gene TRBV28; 7 nucleotides align to TRBD2. Germline CDR1 reads MDHEN; CDR2 reads SYDVKM. V lost 6 bases and J lost 3; bases outside the gene matches: 3. This CDR3 is 13 amino acids long. The CDR3 sequence: CASRSGETDTQYF. In DNA, the CDR3 is TGTGCCAGCAGGAGCGGGGAAACAGATACGCAGTATTTT.

The rearrangement joins TRBV3-1 (or the pseudogene TRBV3-2) to TRBJ1-2, with TRBD1 matching over 8 bases. In germline, CDR1 is LGHDT, CDR2 YNNKEL (reference sequence). Trimming cost V 4 bases and J 5 bases; bases outside gene matches: 6. This CDR3 region has 14 residues. CDR3: CASSPRGREYGYTF. The CDR3 DNA reads TGTGCCAGCAGCCCCAGGGGGCGAGAATATGGCTACACCTTC.

The genes are TRBV29-1 and TRBJ2-3; 16 nucleotides agree with TRBD2. CDR1 and CDR2 (germline): SQVTM, ANQGSEA. Losses at the gene ends were 6 bases for V and 5 bases for J; bases not matched to a gene: 11. The CDR3 totals 17 residues. In DNA, the CDR3 is TGCAGCGTGGGAGGCCTGGGACTAGCGGGGGGGCAAGATACGCAGTATTTT. Its protein is CSVGGLGLAGGQDTQYF.

The chain employs TRBV7-8 and TRBJ2-4; the match to TRBD2 covers 7 bases. Per germline, CDR1 SGHVS and CDR2 FQNEAQ. The CDR3 totals 16 residues. Trimming took 3 bases from V and 1 from J; bases not matched to a gene: 6. In DNA form, the CDR3 reads TGTGCCAGCAGCTTGGGAGGGAATGGGGCCAAAAACATTCAGTACTTC. Translated, it gives CASSLGGNGAKNIQYF.

As concerns this clone: Other DNA sequences of this sample code for an identical CDR3. This chain links TRBV7-2 with TRBJ1-6, with D tentatively TRBD1 (6 bases). V was trimmed by 4 bases and J by 4 bases, leaving 8 bases between them. Germline CDR1 is SGHTA and CDR2 is FQGNSA. This CDR3 contains 14 residues. CDR3 sequence reads: CASSSGHYNSPLHF. The CDR3 DNA follows: TGTGCCAGCAGCTCGGGACATTATAATTCACCCCTCCACTTT.

The chain carries TRBV4-3 and TRBJ1-5; 8 nucleotides align to TRBD1. V was pared by 0 bases and J by 6 bases, with 4 bases of the junction left unmatched. The CDR3 contains 15 residues. Germline loops: CDR1 LGHNA, CDR2 YSLEER. CDR3: CASSQDRGPSQPQHF. The CDR3 nucleotides read TGCGCCAGCAGCCAAGACAGGGGGCCAAGTCAGCCCCAGCATTTT.

The count of this clone is one. The chain couples TRBV9 to TRBJ1-3; 8 positions agree with TRBD1. The length of the CDR3 is 14 residues. Per germline, CDR1 SGDLS and CDR2 YYNGEE. Trimming removed 4 bases from V and 7 bases from J; junction bases left unmatched: 7. CDR3 nucleotides: TGTGCCAGCAGCTCACGGACAGGGCAGAACACCATATATTTT. This codes for CASSSRTGQNTIYF.

This chain joins TRBV4-3 and TRBJ2-5, with D possibly TRBD1 on 5 matching bases. This CDR3 is built from 16 residues. V lost 0 bases and J lost 4, with 15 bases in between. From germline, CDR1 is LGHNA and CDR2 YSLEER. The CDR3 reads CASSQDIGQGGETQYF. CDR3 sequence (DNA): TGCGCCAGCAGCCAAGACATAGGTCAGGGTGGAGAGACCCAGTACTTC.

The rearrangement links TRBV5-1 to TRBJ1-1; D not resolved. This CDR3 spans 13 amino acids. Trimming left V 5 bases short and J 3 bases short, with 11 bases between. Germline-derived CDR1 and CDR2 are SGHRS and YFSETQ. The DNA for the CDR3 is TGCGCCAGCAGATCGCTCGAGGACACTGAAGCTTTCTTT. This sequence encodes CASRSLEDTEAFF.

This rearrangement joins TRBV7-9 to TRBJ2-6, with D possibly matching TRBD2 (6 bases). Germline loops: CDR1 SEHNR, CDR2 FQNEAQ (reference sequence). The length of the CDR3 is 17 residues. Trimming removed 1 base at V and 3 bases at J, with 13 bases between. CDR3 sequence reads: CASSLEYGGFGANVLTF. The DNA for the CDR3 is TGTGCCAGCAGCTTAGAATACGGGGGATTTGGGGCCAACGTCCTGACTTTC.

CDR3 amino acids: CAISETGLYNEQFF. The CDR3 nucleotides read TGTGCCATCAGTGAGACAGGCTTATACAATGAGCAGTTCTTC. This sequence joins TRBV10-3 and TRBJ2-1, with a possible D match to TRBD1 (5 bases). This CDR3 has 14 residues. V dropped 2 bases and J dropped 4 bases, with 9 bases sitting between them. Germline V CDR1 and CDR2: ENHRY, SYGVKD.

J is TRBJ1-2 and V is TRBV19; the D gene is possibly TRBD1 (5 bases). Trimming left V 4 bases short and J 2 bases short, with 11 bases between. Germline V gives CDR1 LNHDA, CDR2 SQIVND (reference sequence). The CDR3 length is 14 residues. The CDR3 reads CASSTGGENYGYTF. The CDR3, as DNA: TGTGCCAGTAGTACCGGGGGGGAAAACTATGGCTACACCTTC.

This clone was seen a single time. CDR3 amino acids: CASSALQGLETQYF. CDR3 coding DNA: TGTGCCAGCTCAGCCTTACAGGGCCTCGAGACCCAGTACTTC. The chain combines TRBV18 with TRBJ2-5; TRBD1 is a possible D gene (6 bases). Trimming removed 5 bases from V and 5 bases from J, with 15 bases in between. From germline, CDR1 is KGHSH and CDR2 LQKENI. The CDR3 is made up of 14 amino acids.

The V and J genes are TRBV29-1 and TRBJ2-2; unclear D gene. CDR3 size: 13 residues. In germline, CDR1 is SQVTM, CDR2 ANQGSEA. Trimming removed 4 bases from V and 7 bases from J, with 13 bases in between. Here the CDR3 reads CSVGRQLDGELFF. The DNA for the CDR3 is TGCAGCGTTGGGCGGCAGCTCGACGGGGAGCTGTTTTTT.

The chain has TRBV6-5 and TRBJ2-1; 8 bases align to TRBD2. Germline CDR1 reads MNHEY; CDR2 reads SVGAGI. The CDR3 totals 13 residues. V gave up 2 bases and J gave up 10 bases; unmatched junction bases: 4. The CDR3 DNA reads as TGTGCCAGCAGTTACCCCGGGGGGGGCGAGCAGTTCTTC. Its translation is CASSYPGGGEQFF.

The V and J genes are TRBV19 and TRBJ1-1, with 10 bases lining up with TRBD1. The CDR3 totals 15 residues. The V and J ends lost 2 bases and 7 bases, in that order; junction bases with no gene match: 7. Looked up from germline, CDR1 is LNHDA and CDR2 is SQIVND (reference sequence). The CDR3 sequence: CASSISGQGSGEAFF. CDR3 bases: TGTGCCAGTAGTATATCGGGACAGGGGTCGGGTGAAGCTTTCTTT.